This T cell receptor (beta chain) was documented in a study of glioma-infiltrating T cells. This clonotype was counted a few times. The CDR3 spans 17 residues. Between the trimmed V and J ends, which lost 0 bases and 2 bases, there was a span of 18 bases. Germline V gene sequence: CDR1 DFQATT, CDR2 SNEGSKA (reference sequence). Using RNA template, CDR3s of TCR alpha and beta were amplified with iRepertoire arm-PCR. TCRdb reprocessed the multiplex PCR reads with MiXCR, giving one entry per CDR3 protein. The sample yields about 130,000 distinct CDR3 sequences, about 25% seen once. Sequenced: glioma tissue, nonneoplastic brain tissue, or PBMCs (not recorded which). This TCR was sampled from a human donor with low-grade glioma or glioblastoma, undergoing nonglioma brain surgery, or in good health (not recorded which). J is TRBJ2-3 and V is TRBV20-1; TRBD2 might be the D (6 bases). The CDR3 sequence is CSARDMTGDSYTDTQYF. Written as DNA, the CDR3 is TGCAGTGCTAGAGATATGACCGGGGACTCATACACAGATACGCAGTATTTT.